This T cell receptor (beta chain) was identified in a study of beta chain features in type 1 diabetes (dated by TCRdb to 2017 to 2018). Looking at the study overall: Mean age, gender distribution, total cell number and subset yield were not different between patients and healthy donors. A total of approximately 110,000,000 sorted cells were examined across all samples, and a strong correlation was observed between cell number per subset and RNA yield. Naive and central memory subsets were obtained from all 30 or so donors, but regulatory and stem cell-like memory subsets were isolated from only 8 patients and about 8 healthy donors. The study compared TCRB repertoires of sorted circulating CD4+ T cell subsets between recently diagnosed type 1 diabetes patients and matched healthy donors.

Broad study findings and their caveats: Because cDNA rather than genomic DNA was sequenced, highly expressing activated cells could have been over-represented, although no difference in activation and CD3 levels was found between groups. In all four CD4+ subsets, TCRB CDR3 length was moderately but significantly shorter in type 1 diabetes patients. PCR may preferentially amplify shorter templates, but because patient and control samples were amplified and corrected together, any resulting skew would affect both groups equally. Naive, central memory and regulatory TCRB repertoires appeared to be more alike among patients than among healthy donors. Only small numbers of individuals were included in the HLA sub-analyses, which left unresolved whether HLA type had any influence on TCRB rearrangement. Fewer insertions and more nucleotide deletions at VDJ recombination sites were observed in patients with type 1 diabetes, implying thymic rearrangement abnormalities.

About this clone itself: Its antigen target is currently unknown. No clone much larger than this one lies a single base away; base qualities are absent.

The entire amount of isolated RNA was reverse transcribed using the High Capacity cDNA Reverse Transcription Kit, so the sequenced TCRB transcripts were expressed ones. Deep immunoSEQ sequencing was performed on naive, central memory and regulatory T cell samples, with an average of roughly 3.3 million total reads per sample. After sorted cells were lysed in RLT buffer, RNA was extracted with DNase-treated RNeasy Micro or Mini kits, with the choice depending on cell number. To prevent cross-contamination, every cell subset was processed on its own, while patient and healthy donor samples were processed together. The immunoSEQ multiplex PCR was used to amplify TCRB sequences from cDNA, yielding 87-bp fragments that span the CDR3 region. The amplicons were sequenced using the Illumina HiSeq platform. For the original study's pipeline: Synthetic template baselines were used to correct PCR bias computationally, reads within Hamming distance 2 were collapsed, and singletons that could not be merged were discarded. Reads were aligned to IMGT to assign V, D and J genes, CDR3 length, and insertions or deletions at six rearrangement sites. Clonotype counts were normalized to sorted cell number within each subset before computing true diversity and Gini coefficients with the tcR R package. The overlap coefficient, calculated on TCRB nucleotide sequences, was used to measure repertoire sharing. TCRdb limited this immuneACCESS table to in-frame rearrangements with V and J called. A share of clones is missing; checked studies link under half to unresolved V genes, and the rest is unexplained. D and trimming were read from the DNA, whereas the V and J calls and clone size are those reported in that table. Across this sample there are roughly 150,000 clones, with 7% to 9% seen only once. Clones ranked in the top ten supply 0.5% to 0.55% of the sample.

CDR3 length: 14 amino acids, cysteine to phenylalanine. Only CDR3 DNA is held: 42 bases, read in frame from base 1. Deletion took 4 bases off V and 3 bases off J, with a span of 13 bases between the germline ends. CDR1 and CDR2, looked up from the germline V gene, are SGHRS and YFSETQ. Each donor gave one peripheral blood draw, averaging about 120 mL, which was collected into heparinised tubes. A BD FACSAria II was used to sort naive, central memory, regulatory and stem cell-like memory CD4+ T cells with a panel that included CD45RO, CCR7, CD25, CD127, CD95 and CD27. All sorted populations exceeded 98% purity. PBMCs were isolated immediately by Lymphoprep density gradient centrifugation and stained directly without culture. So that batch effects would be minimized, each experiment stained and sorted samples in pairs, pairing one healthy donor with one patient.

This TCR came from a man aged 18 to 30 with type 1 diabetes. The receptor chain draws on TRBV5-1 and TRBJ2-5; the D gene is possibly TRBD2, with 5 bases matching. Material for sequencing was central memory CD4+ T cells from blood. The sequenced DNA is TGCGCCAGCAGCCGGCGAGATAGCGAAGAGACCCAGTACTTC. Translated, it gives CASSRRDSEETQYF.